This T cell receptor beta chain was retrieved from a study of identical twins. One entry per CDR3 protein, called by TCRdb with MiXCR from the 5' RACE reads. Of some 900,000 distinct CDR3 sequences in the sample, roughly 12% were seen once. Per the germline V gene, CDR1 is DFQATT and CDR2 is SNEGSKA (reference sequence). V shed 5 bases and J shed 4 bases, with 14 bases lying between them. This CDR3 has 14 residues. These data were also reused for a study on yellow fever vaccine responses in identical twins.

The source is a woman younger than 35 in good health. The specimen was PBMCs. This chain uses TRBV20-1 with TRBJ2-2; D may be TRBD1 (6 bases). CDR3 amino acids: CSALYRASTGELFF. CDR3 sequence (DNA): TGCAGTGCTCTCTACAGGGCTAGCACCGGGGAGCTGTTTTTT.